This TCR beta chain came from a study of blood T cell repertoires in COVID-19. Study in general: The study drew acute and convalescent COVID-19 samples from the United States, Italy and Spain. T cells, B-cell-depleted T cells, or PBMCs provided the cDNA or gDNA that served as material.

The germline V gene has CDR1 LNHNV and CDR2 YYDKDF (reference sequence). The CDR3 extends over 15 amino acids. The V end lost 1 base, the J end lost 5 bases, and 14 bases lay between the germline ends. Original processing notes: Estimates of nucleated cell counts were drawn from the amplification of reference gene primers. The table came from immunoSEQ multiplex PCR; TCRdb's copy has only in-frame clones and leaves some out. Clonal size and the V and J genes are those of that table, whereas D and trimming came from the DNA. This sample carries 60,000 or so clones, almost 85% of them seen once, and the ten largest clones take 15% to 20%.

This receptor was identified in a human donor in a cohort sampled during active COVID-19. Sequenced material: peripheral blood. The chain uses TRBV15 and TRBJ1-2; D gene unclear. CDR3 sequence (DNA): TGTGCCACCAGCAGAGGTACGACACCAGATTATGGCTACACCTTC. Translating it yields CATSRGTTPDYGYTF.